The present TCR beta chain was sequenced within a study of chemoradiotherapy in HPV16-positive cancers. V gave up 2 bases and J gave up 6 bases, with 8 bases separating them. CDR1 and CDR2 from the germline V gene are MNHEY and SMNVEV (reference sequence). CDR3 length equals 13 residues. Assay: immunoSEQ multiplex PCR; the TCRdb copy retains only in-frame clones and omits some. Among about 14,000 clones listed, about 70% were seen once. The study's findings and limits: During treatment, candidate HPV-specific clones and E7-related motifs expanded in tumor.

As for this clone: Its antigen is as yet unknown.

The specimen was obtained from a patient who underwent chemoradiotherapy. The V call is TRBV27, the J call TRBJ2-1; no clear D. The clonotype comes from a human donor with HPV-associated anogenital cancer. The DNA for the CDR3 is TGTGCCAGCAGTTTAGACCCGTCCAATGAGCAGTTCTTC. Its protein product is CASSLDPSNEQFF.